Here is one T cell receptor beta chain with its context. This sample is part of a study of control samples from healthy donors and cancer patients. The germline V and J ends were trimmed by 0 bases and 0 bases, with 6 bases remaining between them. The germline V gene encodes CDR1 LGHDT and CDR2 YNNKEL (reference sequence). The CDR3 runs 14 residues. The repertoire was sequenced with immunoSEQ multiplex PCR; TCRdb's copy has only in-frame clones and lacks some. Counted here are approximately 140,000 clones, under 95% occurring once; the ten biggest clones make up approximately 5.7%. The chain joins TRBV3-1 (or the pseudogene TRBV3-2) to TRBJ2-7; D might be TRBD2 (6 bases). Sequencing was carried out using blood. The TCR comes from a man aged 18 to 30 in good health. CDR3 sequence reads: CASSQDSGSYEQYF. CDR3 coding DNA: TGTGCCAGCAGCCAAGATAGCGGCTCCTACGAGCAGTACTTC.